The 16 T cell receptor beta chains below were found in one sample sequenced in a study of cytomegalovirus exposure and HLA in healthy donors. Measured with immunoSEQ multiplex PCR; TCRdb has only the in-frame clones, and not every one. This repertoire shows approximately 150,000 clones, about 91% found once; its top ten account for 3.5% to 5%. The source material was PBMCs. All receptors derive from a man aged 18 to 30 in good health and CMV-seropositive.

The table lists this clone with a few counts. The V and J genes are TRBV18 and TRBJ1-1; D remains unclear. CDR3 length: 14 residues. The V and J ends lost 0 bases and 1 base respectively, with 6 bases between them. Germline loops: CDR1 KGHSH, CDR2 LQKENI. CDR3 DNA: TGTGCCAGCTCACCACCGAACGGGAACACTGAAGCTTTCTTT. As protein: CASSPPNGNTEAFF.

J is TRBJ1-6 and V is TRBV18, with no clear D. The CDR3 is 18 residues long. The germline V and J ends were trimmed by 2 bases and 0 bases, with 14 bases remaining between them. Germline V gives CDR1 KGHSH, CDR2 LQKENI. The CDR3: CASSPTGRSNSYNSPLHF. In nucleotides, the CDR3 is TGTGCCAGCTCACCAACGGGGAGATCTAACTCCTATAATTCACCCCTCCACTTT.

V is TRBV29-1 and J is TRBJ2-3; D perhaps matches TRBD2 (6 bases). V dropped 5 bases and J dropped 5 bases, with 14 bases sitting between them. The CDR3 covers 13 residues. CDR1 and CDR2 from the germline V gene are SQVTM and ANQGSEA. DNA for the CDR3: TGCAGCGTTCGGGCTAGGAGGGGAGATACGCAGTATTTT. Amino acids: CSVRARRGDTQYF.

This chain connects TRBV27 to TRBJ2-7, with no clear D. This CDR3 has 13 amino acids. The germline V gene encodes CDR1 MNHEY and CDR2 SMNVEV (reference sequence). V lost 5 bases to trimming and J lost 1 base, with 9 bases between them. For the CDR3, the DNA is TGTGCCAGCAGTCTTGCACAGTCCTACGAGCAGTACTTC. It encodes CASSLAQSYEQYF.

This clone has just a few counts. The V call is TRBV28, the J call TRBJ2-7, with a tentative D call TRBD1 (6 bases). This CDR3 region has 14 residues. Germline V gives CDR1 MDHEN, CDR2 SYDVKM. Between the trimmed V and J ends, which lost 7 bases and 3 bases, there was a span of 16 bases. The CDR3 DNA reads TGTGCCAGCAATGGACAGACACAGCTCTACGAGCAGTACTTC. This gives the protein CASNGQTQLYEQYF.

CDR3 protein: CASSMWQDNSPLHF. The CDR3, as DNA: TGTGCCAGTAGTATGTGGCAGGATAATTCACCCCTCCACTTT. The J gene is TRBJ1-6, the V gene TRBV19; no clear D. There are 14 residues in the CDR3. Germline CDR1 LNHDA, CDR2 SQIVND (reference sequence). V lost 3 bases and J lost 5, with 8 bases in between.

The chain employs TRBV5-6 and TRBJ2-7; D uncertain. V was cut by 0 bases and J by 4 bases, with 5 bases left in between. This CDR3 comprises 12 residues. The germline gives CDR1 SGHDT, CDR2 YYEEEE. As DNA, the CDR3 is TGTGCCAGCAGCTTGGCCAAATACGAGCAGTACTTC. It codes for CASSLAKYEQYF.

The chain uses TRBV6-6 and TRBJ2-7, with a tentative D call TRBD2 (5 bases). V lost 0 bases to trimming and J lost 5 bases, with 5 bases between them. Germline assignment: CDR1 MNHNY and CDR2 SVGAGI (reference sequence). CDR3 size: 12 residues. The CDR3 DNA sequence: TGTGCCAGCAGTTACTCGGAGGACGAGCAGTACTTC. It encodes CASSYSEDEQYF.

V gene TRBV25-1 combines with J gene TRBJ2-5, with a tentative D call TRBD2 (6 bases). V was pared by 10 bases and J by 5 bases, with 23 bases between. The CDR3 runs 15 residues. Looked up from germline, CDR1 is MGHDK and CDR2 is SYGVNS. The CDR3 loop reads CATYPGRRDGETQYF. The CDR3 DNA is TGTGCCACCTATCCAGGACGGCGGGACGGGGAGACCCAGTACTTC.

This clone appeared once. This CDR3 reads CASNRAGGANTEAFF. CDR3 in DNA: TGTGCCAGCAACCGCGCCGGGGGGGCTAACACTGAAGCTTTCTTT. This chain uses TRBV7-9 with TRBJ1-1, with D maybe TRBD1 (6 bases). Germline-derived CDR1 and CDR2 are SEHNR and FQNEAQ (reference sequence). The length of the CDR3 is 15 residues. V was clipped by 7 bases and J by 2 bases, with 17 bases between them.

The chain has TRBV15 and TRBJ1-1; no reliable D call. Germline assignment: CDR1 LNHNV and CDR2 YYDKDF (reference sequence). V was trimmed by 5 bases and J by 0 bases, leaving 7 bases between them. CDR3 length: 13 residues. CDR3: CATSRSVNTEAFF. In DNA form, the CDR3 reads TGTGCCACCAGCCGATCGGTGAACACTGAAGCTTTCTTT.

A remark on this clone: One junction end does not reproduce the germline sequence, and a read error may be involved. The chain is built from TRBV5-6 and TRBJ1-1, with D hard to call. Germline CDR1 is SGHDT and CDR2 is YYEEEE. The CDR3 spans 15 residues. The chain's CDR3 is CASSLDSGWNAEAFF. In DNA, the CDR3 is TGTGCCAGCAGCTTGGATTCGGGGTGGAACGCTGAAGCTTTCTTT.

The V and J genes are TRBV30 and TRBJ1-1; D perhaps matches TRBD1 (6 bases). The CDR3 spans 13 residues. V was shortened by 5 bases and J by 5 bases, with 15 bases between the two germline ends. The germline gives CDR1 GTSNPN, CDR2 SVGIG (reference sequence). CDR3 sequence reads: CAWAGGAGTEAFF. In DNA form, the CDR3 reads TGTGCCTGGGCGGGGGGCGCGGGGACTGAAGCTTTCTTT.

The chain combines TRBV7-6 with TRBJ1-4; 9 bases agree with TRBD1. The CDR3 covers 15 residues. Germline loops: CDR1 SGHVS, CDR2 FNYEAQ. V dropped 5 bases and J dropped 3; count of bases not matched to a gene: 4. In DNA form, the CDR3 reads TGTGCCAGCAGCCCGGGGACAGGGTCTAATGAAAAACTGTTTTTT. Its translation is CASSPGTGSNEKLFF.

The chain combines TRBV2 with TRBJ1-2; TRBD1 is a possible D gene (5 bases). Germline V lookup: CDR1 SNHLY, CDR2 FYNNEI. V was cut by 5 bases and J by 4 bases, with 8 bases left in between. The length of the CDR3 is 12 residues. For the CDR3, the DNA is TGTGCCAGCAGTCGGACAACCTATGGCTACACCTTC. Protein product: CASSRTTYGYTF.

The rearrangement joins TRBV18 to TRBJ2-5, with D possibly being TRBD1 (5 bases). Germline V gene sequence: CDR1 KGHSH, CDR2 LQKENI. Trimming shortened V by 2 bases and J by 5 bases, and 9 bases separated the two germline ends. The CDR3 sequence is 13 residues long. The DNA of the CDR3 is TGTGCCAGCTCACCATTTAACAGGGAGACCCAGTACTTC. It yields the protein CASSPFNRETQYF.